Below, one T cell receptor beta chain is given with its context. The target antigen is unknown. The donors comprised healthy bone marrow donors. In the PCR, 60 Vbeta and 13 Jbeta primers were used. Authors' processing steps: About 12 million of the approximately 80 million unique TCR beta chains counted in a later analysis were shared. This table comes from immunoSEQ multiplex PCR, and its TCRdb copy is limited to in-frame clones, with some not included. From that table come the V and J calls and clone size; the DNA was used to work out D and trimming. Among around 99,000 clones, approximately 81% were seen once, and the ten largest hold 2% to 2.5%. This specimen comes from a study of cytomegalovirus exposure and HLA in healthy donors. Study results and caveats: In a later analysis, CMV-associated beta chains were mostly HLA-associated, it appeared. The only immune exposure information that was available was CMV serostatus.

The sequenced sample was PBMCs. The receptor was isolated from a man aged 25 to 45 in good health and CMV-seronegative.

As DNA, the CDR3 is TGTGCCAGCAGCTCCACACAGGGGGGGAATGAAAAACTGTTTTTT. It is translated as CASSSTQGGNEKLFF. The chain employs TRBV11-2 and TRBJ1-4; 8 nucleotides line up with TRBD1. Germline V gene lookup returns CDR1 SGHAT and CDR2 FQNNGV. This CDR3 is built from 15 residues. The V segment lost 4 bases and the J segment 5 bases; nucleotides outside the gene matches: 6.